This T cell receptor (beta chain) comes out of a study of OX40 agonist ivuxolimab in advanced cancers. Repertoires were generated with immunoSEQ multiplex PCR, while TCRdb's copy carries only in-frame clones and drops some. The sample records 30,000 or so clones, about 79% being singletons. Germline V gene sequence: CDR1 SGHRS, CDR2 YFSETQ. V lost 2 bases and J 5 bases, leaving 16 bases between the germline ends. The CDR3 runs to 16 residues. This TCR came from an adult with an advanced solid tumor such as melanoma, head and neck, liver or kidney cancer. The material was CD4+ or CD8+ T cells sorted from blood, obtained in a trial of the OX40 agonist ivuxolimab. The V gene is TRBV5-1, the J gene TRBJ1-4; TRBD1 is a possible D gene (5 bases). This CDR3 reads CASSFSQGPPNEKLFF. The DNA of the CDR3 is TGCGCCAGCAGCTTCTCTCAGGGACCACCCAATGAAAAACTGTTTTTT.